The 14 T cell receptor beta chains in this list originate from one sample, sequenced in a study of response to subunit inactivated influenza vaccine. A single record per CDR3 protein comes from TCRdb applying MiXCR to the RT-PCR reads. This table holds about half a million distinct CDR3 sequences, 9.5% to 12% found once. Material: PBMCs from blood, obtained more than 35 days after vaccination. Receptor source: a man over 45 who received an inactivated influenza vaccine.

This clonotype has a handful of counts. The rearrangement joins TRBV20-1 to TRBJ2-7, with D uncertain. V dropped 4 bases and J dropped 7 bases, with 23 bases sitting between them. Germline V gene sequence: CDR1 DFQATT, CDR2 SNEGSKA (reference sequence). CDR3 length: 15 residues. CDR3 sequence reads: CSAKYSPHPAPEQYF. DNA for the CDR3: TGCAGTGCTAAATACTCGCCCCACCCGGCCCCGGAGCAGTACTTC.

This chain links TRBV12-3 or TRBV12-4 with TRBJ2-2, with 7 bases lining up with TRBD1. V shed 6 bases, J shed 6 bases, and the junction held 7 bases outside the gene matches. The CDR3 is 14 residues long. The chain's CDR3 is CASRDQGVSGELFF. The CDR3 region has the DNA TGTGCCAGCAGAGATCAGGGGGTGTCCGGGGAGCTGTTTTTT.

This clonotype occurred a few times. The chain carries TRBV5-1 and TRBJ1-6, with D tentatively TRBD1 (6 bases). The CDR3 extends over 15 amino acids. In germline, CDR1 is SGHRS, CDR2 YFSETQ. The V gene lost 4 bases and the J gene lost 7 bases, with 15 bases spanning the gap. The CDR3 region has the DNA TGCGCCAGCAGCCCGGGACACTTGACAAATTCACCCCTCCACTTT. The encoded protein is CASSPGHLTNSPLHF. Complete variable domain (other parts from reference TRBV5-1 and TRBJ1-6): KAGVTQTPRYLIKTRGQQVTLSCSPISGHRSVSWYQQTPGQGLQFLFEYFSETQRNKGNFPGRFSGRQFSNSRSEMNVSTLELGDSALYLCASSPGHLTNSPLHFGNGTRLTVT.

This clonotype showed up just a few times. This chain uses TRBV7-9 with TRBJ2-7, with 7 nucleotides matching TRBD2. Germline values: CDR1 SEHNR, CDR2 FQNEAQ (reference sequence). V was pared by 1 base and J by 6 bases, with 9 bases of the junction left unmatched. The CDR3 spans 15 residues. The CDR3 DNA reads TGTGCCAGCAGCTTAGGGCGTTGGCCTAGCGGCGAGCAGTACTTC. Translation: CASSLGRWPSGEQYF.

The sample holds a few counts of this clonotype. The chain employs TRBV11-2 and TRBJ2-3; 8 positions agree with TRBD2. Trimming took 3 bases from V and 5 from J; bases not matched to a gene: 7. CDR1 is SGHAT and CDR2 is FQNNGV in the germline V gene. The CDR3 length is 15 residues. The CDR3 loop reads CASSFWAGGGDTQYF. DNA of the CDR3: TGTGCCAGCAGCTTCTGGGCGGGAGGTGGAGATACGCAGTATTTT.

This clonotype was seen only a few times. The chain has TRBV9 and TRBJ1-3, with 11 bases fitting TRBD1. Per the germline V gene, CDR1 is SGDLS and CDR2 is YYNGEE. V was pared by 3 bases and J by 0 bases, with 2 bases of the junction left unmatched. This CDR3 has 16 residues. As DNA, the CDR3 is TGTGCCAGCAGCGGGGACAGGGGGTACTCTGGAAACACCATATATTTT. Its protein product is CASSGDRGYSGNTIYF.

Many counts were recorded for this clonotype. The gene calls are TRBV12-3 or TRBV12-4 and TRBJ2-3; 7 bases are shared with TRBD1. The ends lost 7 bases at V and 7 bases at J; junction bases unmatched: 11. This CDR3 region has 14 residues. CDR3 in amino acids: CASTLDRDGNTQYF. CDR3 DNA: TGTGCCAGCACCCTCGACAGGGACGGGAATACGCAGTATTTT.

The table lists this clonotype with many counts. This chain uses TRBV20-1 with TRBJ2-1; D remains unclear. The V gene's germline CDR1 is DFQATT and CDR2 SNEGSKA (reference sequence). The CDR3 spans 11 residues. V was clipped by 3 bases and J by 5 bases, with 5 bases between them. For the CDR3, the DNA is TGCAGTGCTAGGTGGGACAATGAGCAGTTCTTC. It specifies CSARWDNEQFF.

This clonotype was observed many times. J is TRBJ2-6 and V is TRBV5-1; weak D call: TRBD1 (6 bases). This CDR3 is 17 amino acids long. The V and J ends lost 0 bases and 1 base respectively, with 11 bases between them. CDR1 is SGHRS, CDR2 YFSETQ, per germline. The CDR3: CASSLGFTGSGANVLTF. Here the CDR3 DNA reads TGCGCCAGCAGCTTGGGGTTCACAGGGTCTGGGGCCAACGTCCTGACTTTC.

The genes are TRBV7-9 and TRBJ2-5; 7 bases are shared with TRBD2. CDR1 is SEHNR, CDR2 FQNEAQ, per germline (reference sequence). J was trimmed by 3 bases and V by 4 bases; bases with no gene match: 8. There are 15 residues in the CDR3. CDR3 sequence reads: CASSSYLGGEETQYF. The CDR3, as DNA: TGTGCCAGCAGCTCATACCTTGGGGGGGAAGAGACCCAGTACTTC.

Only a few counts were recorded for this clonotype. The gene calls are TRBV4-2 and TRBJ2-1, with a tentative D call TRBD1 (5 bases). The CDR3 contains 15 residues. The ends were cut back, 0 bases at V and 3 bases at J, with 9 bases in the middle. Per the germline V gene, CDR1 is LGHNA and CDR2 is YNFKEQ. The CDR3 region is CASSQEFRDYNEQFF. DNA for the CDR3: TGTGCCAGCAGCCAAGAATTCAGGGACTACAATGAGCAGTTCTTC.

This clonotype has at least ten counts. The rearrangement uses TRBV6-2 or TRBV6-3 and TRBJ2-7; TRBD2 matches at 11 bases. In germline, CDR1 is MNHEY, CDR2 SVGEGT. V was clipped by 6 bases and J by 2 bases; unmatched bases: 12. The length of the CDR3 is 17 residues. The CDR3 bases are TGTGCCAGCAGCAGGGCGACTAGCGGGATTGTCACCTACGAGCAGTACTTC. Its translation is CASSRATSGIVTYEQYF.

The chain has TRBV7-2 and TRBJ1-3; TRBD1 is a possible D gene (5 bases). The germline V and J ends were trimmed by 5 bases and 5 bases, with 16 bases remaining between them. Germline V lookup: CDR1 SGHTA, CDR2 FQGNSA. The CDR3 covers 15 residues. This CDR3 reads CASSPQGSNRNTIYF. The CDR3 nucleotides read TGTGCCAGCAGCCCCCAGGGCAGCAATAGAAACACCATATATTTT.

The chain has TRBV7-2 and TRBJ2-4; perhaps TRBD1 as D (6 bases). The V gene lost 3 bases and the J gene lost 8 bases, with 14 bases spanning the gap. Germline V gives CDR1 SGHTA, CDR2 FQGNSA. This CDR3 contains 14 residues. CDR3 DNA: TGTGCCAGCAGCTTTTCAGGGGAGTGGGACATTCAGTACTTC. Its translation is CASSFSGEWDIQYF.